Listed below are T cell receptor beta chains from one sample, sequenced in a study of a mutant IDH1 vaccine in newly diagnosed glioma. These receptors' antigens are unknown. Produced via immunoSEQ multiplex PCR; TCRdb's table is partial and in-frame only. The repertoire holds nearly 30,000 clones, with roughly 87% as singletons. The sample was peripheral blood mononuclear cells (PBMCs), taken from a glioma patient whose treatment included an IDH1 peptide vaccine. Receptors were obtained from a woman between 40 and 50 years old with glioma. Some clones in this sample may be carry-over from other donors' samples. CDR3s include the opening cysteine and the closing phenylalanine or tryptophan. Fields, in order: V gene, D gene, J gene, clone size, CDR3 protein, CDR3 DNA. D genes are given only for firm matches. The listing skips clone size in some rows; elsewhere it reads once, few, many or a size class.

V: TRBV18
D: NA
J: TRBJ1-3
size: NA
CDR3: CASFTLQGITGNTIYF
DNA: TGTGCCAGCTTCACCCTACAGGGTATCACTGGAAACACCATATATTTT

V: TRBV2
D: TRBD2
J: TRBJ2-1
size: NA
CDR3: CASKGLAGGEQFF
DNA: TGTGCCAGCAAGGGCCTAGCGGGCGGGGAGCAGTTCTTC

V: TRBV13
D: NA
J: TRBJ1-4
size: NA
CDR3: CASSKYSEKLFF
DNA: TGTGCCAGCAGCAAATACTCTGAAAAACTGTTTTTT

V: TRBV5-4
D: TRBD1
J: TRBJ2-7
size: NA
CDR3: CASSFGTAVYEQYF
DNA: TGTGCCAGCAGCTTCGGGACAGCTGTCTACGAGCAGTACTTC

V: TRBV7-2
D: NA
J: TRBJ1-2
size: once
CDR3: CASSPPGTKNKGYTF
DNA: TGTGCCAGCAGCCCACCCGGGACCAAAAATAAGGGCTACACCTTC

V: TRBV29-1
D: NA
J: TRBJ2-3
size: NA
CDR3: CSVLLMYAGTDTQYF
DNA: TGCAGCGTTCTCTTAATGTACGCCGGCACAGATACGCAGTATTTT

V: TRBV7-9
D: NA
J: TRBJ2-5
size: NA
CDR3: CASSLYQETQYF
DNA: TGTGCCAGCAGCTTGTACCAAGAGACCCAGTACTTC

V: TRBV18
D: NA
J: TRBJ1-3
size: NA
CDR3: CASSPLRGIGNTIYF
DNA: TGTGCCAGCTCACCCCTTAGGGGGATTGGAAACACCATATATTTT

V: TRBV6-1
D: NA
J: TRBJ1-5
size: NA
CDR3: CASRPDGGSPQHF
DNA: TGTGCCAGCCGCCCGGACGGAGGGTCGCCCCAGCATTTT

V: TRBV6-5
D: NA
J: TRBJ2-3
size: NA
CDR3: CASSFPRGGTDTQYF
DNA: TGTGCCAGCAGTTTCCCAAGAGGGGGCACAGATACGCAGTATTTT

V: TRBV2
D: NA
J: TRBJ1-2
size: once
CDR3: CASSAQPDGPGYTF
DNA: TGTGCCAGCAGTGCCCAGCCCGACGGGCCCGGCTACACCTTC

V: TRBV6-6
D: TRBD1
J: TRBJ2-7
size: NA
CDR3: CASSRDRAYEQYF
DNA: TGTGCCAGCAGTAGGGACAGGGCTTACGAGCAGTACTTC

V: TRBV6-6
D: TRBD2
J: TRBJ2-3
size: NA
CDR3: CASSYTSGTDTQYF
DNA: TGTGCCAGCAGTTATACTAGCGGCACAGATACGCAGTATTTT

V: TRBV9
D: NA
J: TRBJ1-4
size: medium-sized
CDR3: CASSVEERSGEKLFF
DNA: TGTGCCAGCAGCGTAGAGGAACGGAGTGGAGAAAAACTGTTTTTT

V: TRBV4-2
D: TRBD1
J: TRBJ1-4
size: NA
CDR3: CASSSTWDRAIEKLFF
DNA: TGTGCCAGCAGCAGCACGTGGGACAGGGCTATTGAAAAACTGTTTTTT

V: TRBV5-1
D: TRBD1
J: TRBJ1-3
size: NA
CDR3: CASSLGTGDSTIYF
DNA: TGCGCCAGCAGCTTGGGGACAGGGGACAGCACCATATATTTT

V: TRBV27
D: TRBD1
J: TRBJ2-6
size: NA
CDR3: CASSSVLNTGGSGANVLTF
DNA: TGTGCCAGCAGCTCTGTCCTTAACACAGGGGGCTCTGGGGCCAACGTCCTGACTTTC

V: TRBV4-3
D: NA
J: TRBJ1-3
size: NA
CDR3: CASSQDDRTGNTIYF
DNA: TGCGCCAGCAGCCAAGACGACAGAACTGGAAACACCATATATTTT

V: TRBV28
D: NA
J: TRBJ2-4
size: NA
CDR3: CASSFGGENIQYF
DNA: TGTGCCAGCAGTTTTGGGGGCGAAAACATTCAGTACTTC

V: TRBV11-3
D: TRBD1
J: TRBJ2-1
size: NA
CDR3: CASSPYRGAYNEQFF
DNA: TGTGCCAGCAGCCCGTACAGGGGCGCTTACAATGAGCAGTTCTTC

V: TRBV9
D: NA
J: TRBJ2-1
size: NA
CDR3: CASSVGGEPYNEQFF
DNA: TGTGCCAGCAGCGTGGGCGGGGAACCTTACAATGAGCAGTTCTTC

V: TRBV7-8
D: TRBD1
J: TRBJ2-2
size: few
CDR3: CASSLEFQGDGELFF
DNA: TGTGCCAGCAGCTTAGAATTTCAGGGGGACGGGGAGCTGTTTTTT

V: TRBV2
D: NA
J: TRBJ2-7
size: NA
CDR3: CASRDSQFSYEQYF
DNA: TGTGCCAGCAGGGACAGTCAGTTCTCCTACGAGCAGTACTTC

V: TRBV11-1
D: NA
J: TRBJ2-7
size: NA
CDR3: CASSSLWTDAEQYF
DNA: TGTGCCAGCAGCTCACTATGGACAGACGCCGAGCAGTACTTC

V: TRBV11-2
D: NA
J: TRBJ1-1
size: few
CDR3: CASSSNRRANTEAFF
DNA: TGTGCCAGCAGCTCGAACAGGAGAGCGAACACTGAAGCTTTCTTT

V: TRBV6-6
D: NA
J: TRBJ1-5
size: once
CDR3: CASRNKGNQPQHF
DNA: TGTGCCAGCCGCAACAAGGGAAATCAGCCCCAGCATTTT

V: TRBV6-1
D: NA
J: TRBJ2-3
size: NA
CDR3: CASSETESVQTQYF
DNA: TGTGCCAGCAGTGAAACAGAGTCGGTGCAGACGCAGTATTTT

V: TRBV6-1
D: NA
J: TRBJ1-5
size: NA
CDR3: CASSEGFFQPQHF
DNA: TGTGCCAGCAGTGAAGGGTTCTTTCAGCCCCAGCATTTT

V: TRBV27
D: TRBD2
J: TRBJ2-1
size: NA
CDR3: CASSLSGGRVGEQFF
DNA: TGTGCCAGCAGTTTATCGGGCGGGAGGGTAGGTGAGCAGTTCTTC

V: TRBV27
D: NA
J: TRBJ2-7
size: NA
CDR3: CASSTTSYEQYF
DNA: TGTGCCAGCAGTACTACCAGCTACGAGCAGTACTTC

V: TRBV7-9
D: NA
J: TRBJ2-1
size: NA
CDR3: CASSLLDFGLYNEQFF
DNA: TGTGCCAGCAGCTTACTGGATTTTGGACTTTACAATGAGCAGTTCTTC

V: TRBV5-6
D: NA
J: TRBJ1-1
size: NA
CDR3: CASSLAGGGNTEAFF
DNA: TGTGCCAGCAGCTTGGCCGGGGGGGGGAACACTGAAGCTTTCTTT